Here is one TCR beta chain with its context. The record originates from a study of somatic mutations in cytotoxic T cells in rheumatoid arthritis. Germline CDR1 reads MNHEY; CDR2 reads SMNVEV (reference sequence). The CDR3 has 14 amino acids. V was shortened by 3 bases and J by 6 bases, with 9 bases between the two germline ends. Here immunoSEQ multiplex PCR was the method, and the copy in TCRdb shows in-frame clones only, minus some. This sample has about 8,200 clones; 70% to 80% occur once, and the top ten carry 30% to 45%. The TCR was taken from an adult with rheumatoid arthritis. The sequenced sample was CD8+ T cells sorted from blood. The V and J genes are TRBV27 and TRBJ1-6; D is unclear. CDR3: CASSFGVGNSPLHF. CDR3 DNA sequence: TGTGCCAGCAGTTTTGGAGTGGGTAATTCACCCCTCCACTTT.